The present TCR beta chain was sequenced within a study of response to subunit inactivated influenza vaccine. Findings and limits, study-wide: That few new T cells are recruited by each seasonal influenza vaccination was the authors' suggestion.

TCRdb independently ran MiXCR on the RT-PCR reads; one entry per CDR3 protein. This table has around 500,000 distinct CDR3 sequences, 10% to 11% appearing once. This clonotype was seen a handful of times. The antigen is undetermined. The specimen was PBMCs from blood, collected roughly 45 days after vaccination. The TCR originated in a man aged 45-65 years who received an inactivated influenza vaccine.

CDR3 residues: CASSKNTGKGNTEAFF. The DNA of the CDR3 is TGTGCCAGCAGTAAAAACACAGGGAAAGGGAACACTGAAGCTTTCTTT. J is TRBJ1-1 and V is TRBV6-2 or TRBV6-3, with D perhaps matching TRBD1 (6 bases). CDR3 length equals 16 residues. Germline CDR1 reads MNHEY; CDR2 reads SVGEGT. Trimming removed 5 bases at V and 1 base at J, with 17 bases between.